These T cell receptor beta chains were read from a single sample in a study of T cells in narcolepsy. The repertoire was sequenced with immunoSEQ multiplex PCR; TCRdb's copy has only in-frame clones and lacks some. The sample shows about 19,000 clones, 83% of them seen only once. The sample taken for sequencing was memory (CD45RA-) CD4+ T cells from blood. Receptor source: a human donor in good health. Each CDR3 is given with its conserved first and last residue. D genes are given only for firm matches.

v_call	cdr3_length	d_call	cdr3_aa
TRBV2	12	NA	CASSDGSNTQYF
TRBV18	12	TRBD1	CASSPGQQEQYF
TRBV7-2	13	NA	CASSLMSEQPQHF
TRBV5-1	18	TRBD2	CATHAKASGGAGTGELFF
TRBV29-1	13	NA	CSVSMTAGNEQYF
TRBV7-8	15	TRBD1	CASSRIGTVNTEAFF
TRBV5-1	15	NA	CASSLGGRGNQPQHF
TRBV2	15	NA	CASSRTRPQTGELFF
TRBV29-1	14	TRBD1	CSASTGGTADTQYF
TRBV10-3	16	NA	CAISDWGTFGANVLTF
TRBV14	14	NA	CASSQVMAGGELFF
TRBV2	13	NA	CASSRTTSETQYF
TRBV5-1	16	TRBD2	CASSLAGASGQETQYF
TRBV4-2	13	NA	CASSQRNGDTQYF
TRBV6-5	15	TRBD1	CASSPGQGRHEKLFF
TRBV10-3	14	TRBD1	CAIRGDRGPYGYTF
TRBV18	14	NA	CASSPTRGNTEAFF
TRBV30	12	NA	CAREGAKNIQYF
TRBV30	14	NA	CAWSRTGATPEAFF
TRBV6-5	14	NA	CASSPGDLNTEAFF
TRBV5-1	13	NA	CASSLLANTEAFF
TRBV2	15	NA	CASRRMDGNTGELFF